Listed below are T cell receptor beta chains from one sample, sequenced in a study of vaccination and CD4 T cells after COVID-19. TCRdb ran MiXCR on the PCR reads and lists one entry per CDR3 protein. Among some 20,000 distinct CDR3 sequences listed, approximately 45% were seen once. These receptors are not linked to any known antigen. The input for sequencing was CD4+ T cells from blood, cultured in vitro, taken after SARS-CoV-2 vaccination. These receptor sequences come from a human donor who had recovered from COVID-19. CDR3s include the opening cysteine and the closing phenylalanine or tryptophan. D genes are given only for firm matches. Size tells how often a clone was seen (once, few, many) or the class of an expanded clone, and some rows leave it out.

size: .; V: TRBV10-3; J: TRBJ2-5; D: .; length: 16; DNA: TGTGCCATCAGTCCTCGCGGGGCAGGGGAACGAGAGACCCAGTACTTC; CDR3: CAISPRGAGERETQYF
size: few; V: TRBV20-1; J: TRBJ1-1; D: .; length: 12; DNA: TGCAGTGCAACCCAGGTAGTGGGTGAAGCTTTCTTT; CDR3: CSATQVVGEAFF
size: few; V: TRBV20-1; J: TRBJ2-3; D: TRBD2; length: 13; DNA: TGCAGTGCGGCTAGCGGGAGCACAGATACGCAGTATTTT; CDR3: CSAASGSTDTQYF
size: .; V: TRBV12-3/TRBV12-4; J: TRBJ1-1; D: .; length: 14; DNA: TGTGCCAGCAGTTTGGCAGGGATGAACACTGAAGCTTTCTTT; CDR3: CASSLAGMNTEAFF
size: .; V: TRBV6-1; J: TRBJ2-7; D: TRBD2; length: 16; DNA: TGTGCCAGCAGGAGATGGGGCGGGAGTACTGCCTACGAGCAGTACTTC; CDR3: CASRRWGGSTAYEQYF
size: .; V: TRBV7-9; J: TRBJ2-2; D: TRBD2; length: 17; DNA: TGTGCCAGCAGCTTAGCCTCGGGGGGGCCTCGGACCGGGGAGCTGTTTTTT; CDR3: CASSLASGGPRTGELFF
size: few; V: TRBV20-1; J: TRBJ1-2; D: .; length: 12; DNA: TGCAGTGCCTACGGGAGCGACCTTGGCTACACCTTC; CDR3: CSAYGSDLGYTF
size: few; V: TRBV7-2; J: TRBJ1-1; D: .; length: 13; DNA: TGTGCCAGCAGCTTATGGGGTACCTTGGCGGCTTTCTTT; CDR3: CASSLWGTLAAFF
size: .; V: TRBV28; J: TRBJ2-7; D: .; length: 15; DNA: TGTGCCAGCAGTTTACGGTGGGCCGCCTCCTACGAGCAGTACTTC; CDR3: CASSLRWAASYEQYF
size: .; V: TRBV7-2; J: TRBJ2-3; D: TRBD2; length: 17; DNA: TGTGCCAGCAGCGTCCGCGGAAGCGGGGGATACACAGATACGCAGTATTTT; CDR3: CASSVRGSGGYTDTQYF
size: .; V: TRBV6-5; J: TRBJ2-4; D: .; length: 15; DNA: TGTGCCAGCAGTTATTCCGGACAGCTCAAAAACATTCAGTACTTC; CDR3: CASSYSGQLKNIQYF
size: .; V: TRBV6-1; J: TRBJ1-5; D: .; length: 13; DNA: TGTGCCAGCCGACAGTGGGTAAATCAGCCCCAGCATTTT; CDR3: CASRQWVNQPQHF
size: medium-sized; V: TRBV20-1; J: TRBJ1-2; D: .; length: 16; DNA: TGCAGTGCTAGTACGGACGGGTTAGGCCTAGGGGGTGGCTACACCTTC; CDR3: CSASTDGLGLGGGYTF
size: .; V: TRBV7-2; J: TRBJ1-1; D: .; length: 21; DNA: .; CDR3: CASSLVVGDPTSSTSGTEAFF
size: .; V: TRBV25-1; J: TRBJ1-2; D: TRBD1; length: 13; DNA: TGTGCCACCCGGACAGGGACCAACTATGGCTACACCTTC; CDR3: CATRTGTNYGYTF
size: .; V: TRBV5-6; J: TRBJ1-5; D: TRBD1; length: 13; DNA: TGTGCCAGCAGCTCTCGGGACAGACAGCCCCAGCATTTT; CDR3: CASSSRDRQPQHF
size: .; V: TRBV7-9; J: TRBJ2-1; D: TRBD2; length: 16; DNA: TGTGTCAGCAGCTTTAGGACTAGCGCGATCTACAATGAGCAGTTCTTC; CDR3: CVSSFRTSAIYNEQFF
size: .; V: TRBV28; J: TRBJ1-2; D: .; length: 12; DNA: TGTGCCAGCAGTTTTGGGGGCTATGGCTACACCTTC; CDR3: CASSFGGYGYTF
size: .; V: TRBV7-8; J: TRBJ2-7; D: TRBD2; length: 16; DNA: TGTGCCAGCAGCTTAGGGGGACTAGCGGGAAGCTACGAGCAGTACTTC; CDR3: CASSLGGLAGSYEQYF
size: few; V: TRBV6-1; J: TRBJ1-5; D: .; length: 12; DNA: TGTGCCAGCAACAAACGAGGGGCGCCCCAGCATTTT; CDR3: CASNKRGAPQHF
size: .; V: TRBV7-2; J: TRBJ2-6; D: TRBD1; length: 19; DNA: TGTGCCAGCAGCTTCGTCCGGGACAGGGGTTGGTCTGGGGCCAACGTCCTGACTTTC; CDR3: CASSFVRDRGWSGANVLTF
size: .; V: TRBV1; J: TRBJ2-3; D: .; length: 17; DNA: TGCACCAGCAGCCTTGAACTTGACTCTCCCCCCACAGATACGCAGTATTTT; CDR3: CTSSLELDSPPTDTQYF
size: .; V: TRBV19; J: TRBJ2-1; D: .; length: 12; DNA: TGTGCCAGTAGTGGGACTGAGTATGAGCAGTTCTTC; CDR3: CASSGTEYEQFF
size: .; V: TRBV5-4; J: TRBJ1-6; D: .; length: 16; DNA: TGTGCCAGCAGCTTGGGGATGTTCACGGGTAATTCACCCCTCCACTTT; CDR3: CASSLGMFTGNSPLHF
size: .; V: TRBV20-1; J: TRBJ2-1; D: TRBD2; length: 16; DNA: TGCAGTGCTAGAGATCGGGATAGCGGGGCCTACAATGAGCAGTTCTTC; CDR3: CSARDRDSGAYNEQFF
size: .; V: TRBV18; J: TRBJ2-7; D: .; length: 13; DNA: TGTGCCAGCTCACCCATGCCCTCTGGGGAGCAGTACTTC; CDR3: CASSPMPSGEQYF
size: .; V: TRBV12-3/TRBV12-4; J: TRBJ1-5; D: .; length: 15; DNA: TGTGCCAGCAGTCCAGGGAAACTTAGCAATCAGCCCCAGCATTTT; CDR3: CASSPGKLSNQPQHF
size: .; V: TRBV19; J: TRBJ1-5; D: .; length: 16; DNA: TGTGCCAGTAGTAACGACAGAGCCCGTAGCAATCAGCCCCAGCATTTT; CDR3: CASSNDRARSNQPQHF
size: few; V: TRBV15; J: TRBJ1-2; D: .; length: 13; DNA: TGTGCCACCAGCAACAGGTCTTTGAGGGGCTACACCTTC; CDR3: CATSNRSLRGYTF
size: once; V: TRBV6-1; J: TRBJ1-5; D: .; length: 13; DNA: TGTGCCAGCAGTATCACTTGGGGTCGGCCCCAGCATTTT; CDR3: CASSITWGRPQHF
size: .; V: TRBV11-2; J: TRBJ1-1; D: .; length: 15; DNA: TGTGCCAGCAGCTCTTCACTGAATTCGAACACTGAAGCTTTCTTT; CDR3: CASSSSLNSNTEAFF
size: few; V: TRBV7-2; J: TRBJ2-1; D: .; length: 16; DNA: TGTGCCAGCAGCTTAACTGGCCCGAGACAGCGCAATGAGCAGTTCTTC; CDR3: CASSLTGPRQRNEQFF
size: .; V: TRBV7-8; J: TRBJ2-7; D: .; length: 11; DNA: TGTGCCAGCAGCTTGACCTACGAGCAGTACTTC; CDR3: CASSLTYEQYF
size: few; V: TRBV6-1; J: TRBJ1-3; D: .; length: 14; DNA: TGTGCCAGCAGCCTGGGAGGCGCTGGAAACACCATATATTTT; CDR3: CASSLGGAGNTIYF
size: few; V: TRBV27; J: TRBJ1-5; D: .; length: 14; DNA: TGTGCCAGCAGTTTATTACAGGGCGGTCAGCCCCAGCATTTT; CDR3: CASSLLQGGQPQHF
size: .; V: TRBV6-5; J: TRBJ2-3; D: .; length: 16; DNA: TGTGCCAGCAGTTACTCCACACCCTCTCAGGACGGTACGCAGTATTTT; CDR3: CASSYSTPSQDGTQYF
size: few; V: TRBV5-1; J: TRBJ1-6; D: TRBD1; length: 15; DNA: TGCGCCAGCAGCTTGGGCCGGGACAGGGCCCACCCCCTCCACTTT; CDR3: CASSLGRDRAHPLHF
size: .; V: TRBV5-4; J: TRBJ2-1; D: .; length: 15; DNA: TGTGCCAGCAGCTTGGACCGGGGATTTGGGAATGAGCAGTTCTTC; CDR3: CASSLDRGFGNEQFF
size: .; V: TRBV4-2; J: TRBJ2-3; D: TRBD2; length: 17; DNA: TGTGCCAGCAGCCCAGCCCTAGCGGGAGCGCGCACAGATACGCAGTATTTT; CDR3: CASSPALAGARTDTQYF
size: few; V: TRBV7-2; J: TRBJ2-7; D: TRBD1; length: 14; DNA: TGTGCCAGCAGCTTAAGGGACAGGGACTACGAGCAGTACTTC; CDR3: CASSLRDRDYEQYF
size: few; V: TRBV7-2; J: TRBJ2-7; D: .; length: 16; DNA: TGTGCCAGCAGCTTAGTCCCCCAGGGCGCCTACTACGAGCAGTACTTC; CDR3: CASSLVPQGAYYEQYF
size: .; V: TRBV5-6; J: TRBJ2-7; D: TRBD1; length: 14; DNA: TGTGCCAGCAGCTTGGCACAGGGGCGCTACGAGCAGTACTTC; CDR3: CASSLAQGRYEQYF
size: .; V: TRBV20-1; J: TRBJ2-7; D: TRBD2; length: 14; DNA: TGCAGTGCTATGACGGGACTAGCAGTCGGCGAGCAGTACTTC; CDR3: CSAMTGLAVGEQYF
size: .; V: TRBV28; J: TRBJ2-1; D: TRBD2; length: 14; DNA: TGTGCCAGCAGTTCTAGCGGGAGGGTTCGTGAGCAGTTCTTC; CDR3: CASSSSGRVREQFF
size: .; V: TRBV14; J: TRBJ1-1; D: .; length: 13; DNA: TGTGCCAGCAGCCCGTACAGAGGTACTGAAGCTTTCTTT; CDR3: CASSPYRGTEAFF
size: few; V: TRBV7-9; J: TRBJ2-3; D: TRBD2; length: 17; DNA: TGTGCCAGCAGCTTCGGGACGACTAGCGGGAACGCAGATACGCAGTATTTT; CDR3: CASSFGTTSGNADTQYF
size: .; V: TRBV12-3/TRBV12-4; J: TRBJ1-5; D: .; length: 14; DNA: TGTGCCGGCAGGCGAACCGGAGGCAATCAGCCCCAGCATTTT; CDR3: CAGRRTGGNQPQHF
size: .; V: TRBV5-1; J: TRBJ2-3; D: TRBD2; length: 15; DNA: TGCGCCAGCAGTCGGGACTACCACGGCACAGATACGCAGTATTTT; CDR3: CASSRDYHGTDTQYF
size: .; V: TRBV6-5; J: TRBJ1-6; D: TRBD1; length: 14; DNA: TGTGCCAGCAGTTACCGACAGGGGAATTCACCCCTCCACTTT; CDR3: CASSYRQGNSPLHF
size: .; V: TRBV19; J: TRBJ1-2; D: TRBD1; length: 15; DNA: TGTGCCAGTAGTACCGGGTACCAGGGGACAGAGGGCTACACCTTC; CDR3: CASSTGYQGTEGYTF
size: few; V: TRBV27; J: TRBJ1-2; D: .; length: 13; DNA: TGTGCCAGCAGTTTAACCGAGCTGGGGGGCTACACCTTC; CDR3: CASSLTELGGYTF
size: few; V: TRBV15; J: TRBJ2-7; D: .; length: 17; DNA: TGTGCCACCAGCAGAGACCAAGGGGCGGGCATATCCTACGAGCAGTACTTC; CDR3: CATSRDQGAGISYEQYF
size: .; V: TRBV19; J: TRBJ2-5; D: TRBD2; length: 15; DNA: TGTGCCAGTAGTAAGGGACTAGCGGTCCAAGAGACCCAGTACTTC; CDR3: CASSKGLAVQETQYF
size: .; V: TRBV19; J: TRBJ1-2; D: TRBD1; length: 14; DNA: TGTGCCAGTAGTAACCGGGACAGGAGCTATGGCTACACCTTC; CDR3: CASSNRDRSYGYTF
size: once; V: TRBV11-2; J: TRBJ2-7; D: TRBD2; length: 15; DNA: TGTGCCAGCAGCCCGGAGGGACTAGCTATCCACGAGCAGTACTTC; CDR3: CASSPEGLAIHEQYF
size: once; V: TRBV5-6; J: TRBJ2-5; D: TRBD1; length: 12; DNA: TGTGCCAGCAGCTTTACAGGGGTCCCCCCGTACTTC; CDR3: CASSFTGVPPYF
size: .; V: TRBV7-6; J: TRBJ1-3; D: .; length: 15; DNA: TGTGCCAGCAGCTTAAGTCCCAGCTCTGGAAACACCATATATTTT; CDR3: CASSLSPSSGNTIYF